The 29 T cell receptor beta chains given below trace back to one sample, sequenced in a study of blood T cell repertoires in COVID-19. Data came from immunoSEQ multiplex PCR; TCRdb stores just in-frame clones and leaves some out. The sample yields under 300,000 clones, 84% seen once. Material for sequencing was peripheral blood. Receptors originate from a human donor with COVID-19, enrolled during active disease. The donor label of this sample is uncertain.

The table lists this clone with a few counts. Here the CDR3 reads CASSLDQGQADRGTF. In DNA, the CDR3 is TGTGCCAGCAGCTTGGACCAGGGACAGGCGGATCGTGGCACCTTC. This chain connects TRBV5-4 to TRBJ1-2, with 8 bases fitting TRBD1. The CDR3 covers 15 residues. The ends lost 0 bases at V and 13 bases at J; junction bases unmatched: 14. Germline V lookup: CDR1 SGHNT, CDR2 YYREEE (reference sequence).

V is TRBV19 and J is TRBJ2-7; 7 bases are a match to TRBD1. Germline lookup yields CDR1 LNHDA and CDR2 SQIVND (reference sequence). Germline trimming cut 5 bases from V and 9 bases from J; bases unmatched to any gene: 13. This CDR3 contains 14 residues. The CDR3, as DNA: TGTGCCAGTAGTGAGGGGGACAGTCGGGCCGCGCAGTACTTC. This sequence encodes CASSEGDSRAAQYF. Using reference TRBV19 and TRBJ2-7 for the parts outside the CDR3, the full variable domain is DGGITQSPKYLFRKEGQNVTLSCEQNLNHDAMYWYRQDPGQGLRLIYYSQIVNDFQKGDIAEGYSVSREKKESFPLTVTSAQKNPTAFYLCASSEGDSRAAQYFGPGTRLTVT.

Here the CDR3 reads CASSQGGDHYEQYF. In DNA form, the CDR3 reads TGTGCCAGCAGCCAGGGAGGGGATCACTACGAGCAGTACTTC. The gene calls are TRBV3-1 (or the pseudogene TRBV3-2) and TRBJ2-7, with 7 bases aligning to TRBD2. Germline lookup yields CDR1 LGHDT and CDR2 YNNKEL (reference sequence). This CDR3 has 14 residues. J was trimmed by 3 bases and V by 3 bases; bases with no gene match: 5.

CDR3 DNA: TGCGCCAGCATGACAGGGGGGTACAATGAGCAGTTCTTC. Translation: CASMTGGYNEQFF. The chain couples TRBV10-1 to TRBJ2-1; TRBD1 matches 9 bases. This CDR3 spans 13 amino acids. Looked up from germline, CDR1 is WNHNN and CDR2 is SYGVQD (reference sequence). Trimming took 7 bases from V and 4 from J; bases not matched to a gene: 2.

The V call is TRBV13, the J call TRBJ1-4; D may be TRBD1 (6 bases). V lost 3 bases and J 10 bases, leaving 15 bases between the germline ends. In germline, CDR1 is PRHDT, CDR2 FYEKMQ (reference sequence). This CDR3 is 14 amino acids long. DNA of the CDR3: TGTGCCAGCAGCTTGGGGGGGCCGGATAGAAAACTGTTTTTT. This translates into CASSLGGPDRKLFF.

The rearrangement links TRBV5-5 to TRBJ2-1; tentative D call: TRBD2 (5 bases). Between the trimmed V and J ends, which lost 0 bases and 4 bases, there was a span of 11 bases. Germline V gives CDR1 SGHKS, CDR2 YYEKEE (reference sequence). This CDR3 region has 15 residues. CDR3 sequence: CASSLEASRYNEQFF. The CDR3, as DNA: TGTGCCAGCAGCTTGGAGGCTAGCCGGTACAATGAGCAGTTCTTC.

This chain links TRBV19 with TRBJ1-5; 9 bases align to TRBD1. CDR3 length: 16 amino acids. CDR1 LNHDA and CDR2 SQIVND come from the germline V gene (reference sequence). The ends lost 5 bases at V and 3 bases at J; junction bases unmatched: 8. CDR3: CASSAWTGEFNQPQHF. CDR3 DNA: TGTGCCAGTAGTGCCTGGACAGGGGAATTCAATCAGCCCCAGCATTTT. The full variable domain, in which reference TRBV19 and TRBJ1-5 provide the parts outside the CDR3, is DGGITQSPKYLFRKEGQNVTLSCEQNLNHDAMYWYRQDPGQGLRLIYYSQIVNDFQKGDIAEGYSVSREKKESFPLTVTSAQKNPTAFYLCASSAWTGEFNQPQHFGDGTRLSIL.

The chain combines TRBV28 with TRBJ2-1, with 8 positions matching TRBD2. The CDR3 sequence is 13 residues long. Germline V gives CDR1 MDHEN, CDR2 SYDVKM. Unmatched junction bases numbered 6, after V lost 11 bases and J lost 3 bases. The CDR3 sequence: CAAGREDYNEQFF. The CDR3 DNA follows: TGTGCCGCCGGGCGGGAGGACTACAATGAGCAGTTCTTC.

The chain has TRBV3-1 (or the pseudogene TRBV3-2) and TRBJ2-1; 9 nucleotides match TRBD1. The germline CDR1 and CDR2 sequences are LGHDT and YNNKEL (reference sequence). The CDR3 spans 15 residues. J was trimmed by 7 bases and V by 3 bases; bases with no gene match: 7. The CDR3 DNA reads as TGTGCCAGCAGCCACCTACAGGGGGCTGGAAATGAGCAGTTCTTC. Translated: CASSHLQGAGNEQFF.

This chain joins TRBV19 and TRBJ1-1, with D possibly matching TRBD1 (6 bases). The CDR3 contains 13 residues. Germline values: CDR1 LNHDA, CDR2 SQIVND (reference sequence). V lost 2 bases and J 3 bases, leaving 7 bases between the germline ends. CDR3 bases: TGTGCCAGTAGTATAAACAGGGACACTGAAGCTTTCTTT. Protein sequence: CASSINRDTEAFF. Filled out from reference TRBV19 and TRBJ1-1, the complete variable domain reads DGGITQSPKYLFRKEGQNVTLSCEQNLNHDAMYWYRQDPGQGLRLIYYSQIVNDFQKGDIAEGYSVSREKKESFPLTVTSAQKNPTAFYLCASSINRDTEAFFGQGTRLTVV.

The chain recombines TRBV19 with TRBJ2-2; possibly TRBD2 for D (5 bases). The V end lost 6 bases, the J end lost 6 bases, and 11 bases lay between the germline ends. CDR1 LNHDA and CDR2 SQIVND come from the germline V gene (reference sequence). The CDR3 extends over 13 amino acids. The CDR3 sequence: CASSPTRAGELFF. CDR3 DNA sequence: TGTGCCAGTAGCCCTACGCGGGCCGGGGAGCTGTTTTTT.

The chain uses TRBV10-3 and TRBJ2-2, with TRBD1 matching 7 bases. Per germline, CDR1 ENHRY and CDR2 SYGVKD. V was clipped by 2 bases and J by 0 bases; unmatched bases: 0. The CDR3 totals 15 residues. The CDR3 protein is CAISEGTANTGELFF. The CDR3 DNA sequence: TGTGCCATCAGTGAGGGGACAGCGAACACCGGGGAGCTGTTTTTT.

V and J are TRBV19 and TRBJ2-1, with 10 bases aligning to TRBD2. The junction had 7 bases not matched to a gene; V was cut back by 3 bases and J by 5 bases. There are 16 residues in the CDR3. Germline V gives CDR1 LNHDA, CDR2 SQIVND (reference sequence). The DNA for the CDR3 is TGTGCCAGTAGTATCTCCCGCGGACTAGCGGACAATGAGCAGTTCTTC. Protein sequence: CASSISRGLADNEQFF.

The chain links TRBV3-1 (or the pseudogene TRBV3-2) to TRBJ1-1; D ambiguous. There are 14 residues in the CDR3. V was pared by 2 bases and J by 1 base, with 8 bases between. CDR1 and CDR2 from the germline V gene are LGHDT and YNNKEL (reference sequence). CDR3 coding DNA: TGTGCCAGCAGCCAATTCGGAGGGAACACTGAAGCTTTCTTT. This encodes CASSQFGGNTEAFF.

This clone has a single count. V is TRBV11-2 and J is TRBJ2-1; maybe TRBD2 (6 bases). CDR3 length equals 17 residues. Germline CDR1 reads SGHAT; CDR2 reads FQNNGV. V was trimmed by 1 base and J by 3 bases, leaving 16 bases between them. In nucleotides, the CDR3 is TGTGCCAGCAGCTTAGTGGGGCAGCGGGCTAGCTACAATGAGCAGTTCTTC. As protein: CASSLVGQRASYNEQFF.

This sequence joins TRBV7-2 and TRBJ2-7, with D tentatively TRBD1 (6 bases). This CDR3 spans 14 amino acids. The V gene lost 1 base and the J gene lost 3 bases, with 10 bases spanning the gap. Germline CDR1 reads SGHTA; CDR2 reads FQGNSA. The CDR3: CASSLEQGHYEQYF. Here the CDR3 DNA reads TGTGCCAGCAGCTTAGAACAGGGCCACTACGAGCAGTACTTC.

The chain carries TRBV29-1 and TRBJ2-7; 7 bases line up with TRBD1. V was pared by 5 bases and J by 1 base, with 2 bases of the junction left unmatched. Looked up from germline, CDR1 is SQVTM and CDR2 is ANQGSEA. The CDR3 has 12 residues. The CDR3 is CSVSTGSYEQYF. CDR3 DNA sequence: TGCAGCGTTTCGACAGGGTCCTACGAGCAGTACTTC.

The CDR3 here is CASSRGLADYEQYF. As DNA, the CDR3 is TGTGCCAGCAGCCGGGGACTAGCGGACTACGAGCAGTACTTC. The genes are TRBV13 and TRBJ2-7, with 11 bases identical to TRBD2. This CDR3 region has 14 residues. The V segment lost 5 bases and the J segment 3 bases; nucleotides outside the gene matches: 3. CDR1 is PRHDT, CDR2 FYEKMQ, per germline (reference sequence).

This clone was detected only once. The genes are TRBV5-1 and TRBJ2-5, with 8 bases aligning to TRBD1. CDR1 SGHRS and CDR2 YFSETQ come from the germline V gene. The CDR3 runs to 14 residues. V lost 2 bases and J lost 5; bases outside the gene matches: 5. This CDR3 is CASSLVTGVETQYF. The CDR3 region has the DNA TGCGCCAGCAGCTTAGTGACAGGGGTCGAGACCCAGTACTTC.

The J gene is TRBJ1-3, the V gene TRBV30; D is uncertain. The CDR3 sequence is 15 residues long. CDR1 GTSNPN and CDR2 SVGIG come from the germline V gene (reference sequence). Trimming pared 1 base from V and 0 bases from J, leaving 10 bases between. The CDR3 nucleotides read TGTGCCTGGAGTGAACAGAGTTACTCTGGAAACACCATATATTTT. Amino acids: CAWSEQSYSGNTIYF.

This chain links TRBV5-1 with TRBJ1-1; D is uncertain. Germline V CDR1 and CDR2: SGHRS, YFSETQ. The CDR3 spans 14 residues. The V gene lost 6 bases and the J gene lost 1 base, with 13 bases spanning the gap. This CDR3 is CASKVSPGNTEAFF. CDR3 nucleotide sequence: TGCGCCAGCAAAGTCTCCCCCGGGAACACTGAAGCTTTCTTT.

This clone was observed a few times. CDR3 nucleotide sequence: TGTGCCAGCAGTTTAGACACAGGGGGGACCCAGTACTTC. It specifies CASSLDTGGTQYF. This rearrangement joins TRBV2 to TRBJ2-5, with 8 bases that match TRBD1. CDR3 size: 13 residues. Germline V gene data show CDR1 as SNHLY and CDR2 as FYNNEI. The trim removed 5 bases at V and 7 bases at J, leaving 6 bases unmatched. Variable domain in full (rest from reference TRBV2 and TRBJ2-5): EPEVTQTPSHQVTQMGQEVILRCVPISNHLYFYWYRQILGQKVEFLVSFYNNEISEKSEIFDDQFSVERPDGSNFTLKIRSTKLEDSAMYFCASSLDTGGTQYFGPGTRLLVL.

This clone was found a few times. The V and J genes are TRBV6-1 and TRBJ2-5, with TRBD1 identical over 9 bases. This CDR3 is 15 amino acids long. V trimming: 2 bases; J trimming: 4 bases; junction bases outside the gene matches: 5. Per germline, CDR1 MNHNS and CDR2 SASEGT. The CDR3 DNA reads TGTGCCAGCAGTGAAAACACAGGGGGCTTAGAGACCCAGTACTTC. This codes for CASSENTGGLETQYF.

This rearrangement joins TRBV5-1 to TRBJ2-7; D is ambiguous. There are 14 residues in the CDR3. The V and J ends lost 0 bases and 0 bases respectively, with 7 bases between them. CDR1 and CDR2 (germline): SGHRS, YFSETQ. CDR3 sequence reads: CASSLGYSSYEQYF. The CDR3 DNA reads as TGCGCCAGCAGCTTGGGGTATAGCTCCTACGAGCAGTACTTC.

This sequence joins TRBV27 and TRBJ2-1; the match to TRBD2 covers 7 bases. This CDR3 is 15 amino acids long. In germline, CDR1 is MNHEY, CDR2 SMNVEV (reference sequence). Unmatched junction bases numbered 8, after V lost 2 bases and J lost 7 bases. The CDR3 protein is CASSLRSGVGNEQFF. The CDR3, as DNA: TGTGCCAGCAGTTTACGGAGCGGGGTTGGGAATGAGCAGTTCTTC.

The V gene is TRBV28, the J gene TRBJ2-1; 9 bases line up with TRBD1. There are 17 residues in the CDR3. CDR1 is MDHEN, CDR2 SYDVKM, per germline. V lost 5 bases to trimming and J lost 8 bases; unmatched junction nucleotides: 16. Here the CDR3 DNA reads TGTGCCAGCAGTCAGGACAGGGGTGCTAGCGGTGAGGATGAGCAGTTCTTC. As protein: CASSQDRGASGEDEQFF. Complete variable domain (other parts from reference TRBV28 and TRBJ2-1): DVKVTQSSRYLVKRTGEKVFLECVQDMDHENMFWYRQDPGLGLRLIYFSYDVKMKEKGDIPEGYSVSREKKERFSLILESASTNQTSMYLCASSQDRGASGEDEQFFGPGTRLTVL.

The chain has TRBV5-1 and TRBJ1-1, with 8 bases that match TRBD1. Germline CDR1 and CDR2: SGHRS and YFSETQ. The CDR3 is 16 amino acids. The V gene end was trimmed by 0 bases and the J gene end by 3 bases; junction bases not matched to a gene: 7. The CDR3 coding sequence is TGCGCCAGCAGCTTGGTCCCCAGGGGGCCAGACACTGAAGCTTTCTTT. Translation gives CASSLVPRGPDTEAFF.

The chain carries TRBV5-4 and TRBJ2-1; 12 positions match TRBD2. Germline V gene lookup returns CDR1 SGHNT and CDR2 YYREEE (reference sequence). The CDR3 spans 15 residues. The V segment lost 1 base and the J segment 9 bases; nucleotides outside the gene matches: 5. CDR3 region: CASSLRLAGVVEQFF. CDR3 bases: TGTGCCAGCAGCTTGAGACTAGCGGGAGTGGTTGAGCAGTTCTTC.

This chain joins TRBV27 and TRBJ1-4, with D possibly matching TRBD1 (5 bases). V was pared by 4 bases and J by 4 bases, with 10 bases between. The germline V gene has CDR1 MNHEY and CDR2 SMNVEV (reference sequence). The CDR3 spans 14 residues. CDR3 region: CASSSAGRNEKLFF. The CDR3 DNA follows: TGTGCCAGCAGTTCAGCAGGGCGTAATGAAAAACTGTTTTTT.